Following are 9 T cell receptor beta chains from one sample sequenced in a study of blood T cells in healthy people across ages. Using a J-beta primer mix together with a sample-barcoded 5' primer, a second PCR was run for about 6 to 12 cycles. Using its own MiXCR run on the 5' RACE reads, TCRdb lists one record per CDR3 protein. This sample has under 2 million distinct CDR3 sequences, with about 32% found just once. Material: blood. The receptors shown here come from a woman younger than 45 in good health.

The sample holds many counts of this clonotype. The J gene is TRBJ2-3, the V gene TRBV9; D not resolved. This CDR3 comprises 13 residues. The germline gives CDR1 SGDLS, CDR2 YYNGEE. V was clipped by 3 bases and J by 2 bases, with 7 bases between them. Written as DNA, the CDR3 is TGTGCCAGCAGCGCCTCATCCACAGATACGCAGTATTTT. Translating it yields CASSASSTDTQYF.

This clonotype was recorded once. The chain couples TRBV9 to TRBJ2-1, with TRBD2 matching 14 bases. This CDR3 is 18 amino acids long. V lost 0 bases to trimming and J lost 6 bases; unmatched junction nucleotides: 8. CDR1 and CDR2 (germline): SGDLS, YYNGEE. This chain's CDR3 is CASSVAPTGTSGGNEQFF. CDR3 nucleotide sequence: TGTGCCAGCAGCGTAGCTCCGACCGGGACTAGCGGGGGCAATGAGCAGTTCTTC.

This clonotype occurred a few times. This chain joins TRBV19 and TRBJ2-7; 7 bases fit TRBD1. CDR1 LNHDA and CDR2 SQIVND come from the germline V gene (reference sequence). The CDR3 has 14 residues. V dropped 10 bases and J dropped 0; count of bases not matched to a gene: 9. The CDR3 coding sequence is TGTGCCACTACCCCGGCAGGGGGCTCCTACGAGCAGTACTTC. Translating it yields CATTPAGGSYEQYF.

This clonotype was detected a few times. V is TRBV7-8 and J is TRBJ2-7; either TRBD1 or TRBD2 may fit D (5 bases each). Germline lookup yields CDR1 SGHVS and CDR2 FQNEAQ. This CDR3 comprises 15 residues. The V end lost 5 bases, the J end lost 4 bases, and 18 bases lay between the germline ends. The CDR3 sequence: CASSHSPGQTYEQYF. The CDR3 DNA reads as TGTGCCAGCAGCCACTCGCCGGGGCAGACGTACGAGCAGTACTTC.

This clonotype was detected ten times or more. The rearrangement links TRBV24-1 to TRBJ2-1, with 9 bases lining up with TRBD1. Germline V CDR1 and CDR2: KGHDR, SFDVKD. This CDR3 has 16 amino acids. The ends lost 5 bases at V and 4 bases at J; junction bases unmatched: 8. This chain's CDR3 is CATSASDRGSYNEQFF. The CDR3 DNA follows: TGTGCCACCAGTGCATCTGACAGGGGGTCTTACAATGAGCAGTTCTTC.

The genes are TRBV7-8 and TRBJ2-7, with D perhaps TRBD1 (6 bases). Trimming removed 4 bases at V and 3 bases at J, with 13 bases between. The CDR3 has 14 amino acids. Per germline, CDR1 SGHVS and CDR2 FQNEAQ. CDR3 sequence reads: CASSYLDSYYEQYF. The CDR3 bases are TGTGCCAGCAGCTACCTGGACAGCTACTACGAGCAGTACTTC.

Here the CDR3 reads CASSPTGTSGGEQYF. The CDR3 nucleotides read TGTGCCAGCAGCCCGACCGGGACTAGCGGGGGCGAGCAGTACTTC. V is TRBV11-1 and J is TRBJ2-7, with 14 bases that match TRBD2. The CDR3 has 15 amino acids. With V trimmed by 5 bases and J by 6 bases, 6 bases remained unmatched. Germline V gives CDR1 SGHAT, CDR2 FQDESV (reference sequence). Complete variable domain (other parts from reference TRBV11-1 and TRBJ2-7): EAEVAQSPRYKITEKSQAVAFWCDPISGHATLYWYRQILGQGPELLVQFQDESVVDDSQLPKDRFSAERLKGVDSTLKIQPAELGDSAMYLCASSPTGTSGGEQYFGPGTRLTVT.

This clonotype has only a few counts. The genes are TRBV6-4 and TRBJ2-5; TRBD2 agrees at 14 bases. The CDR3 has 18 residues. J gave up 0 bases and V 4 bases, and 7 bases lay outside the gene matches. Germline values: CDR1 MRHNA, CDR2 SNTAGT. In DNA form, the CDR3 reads TGTGCCAGCAGTGCCCGTGGACTAGCGGGGGGATACCAAGAGACCCAGTACTTC. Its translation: CASSARGLAGGYQETQYF.

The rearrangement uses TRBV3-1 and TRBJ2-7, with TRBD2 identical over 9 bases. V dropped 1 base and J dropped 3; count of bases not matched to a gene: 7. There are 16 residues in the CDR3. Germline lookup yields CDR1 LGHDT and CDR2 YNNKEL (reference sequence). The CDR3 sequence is CASSQVVSGGGYEQYF. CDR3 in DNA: TGTGCCAGCAGCCAAGTGGTTAGCGGGGGAGGCTACGAGCAGTACTTC.